This T cell receptor (beta chain) was documented in a study of CD8 T cells in ankylosing spondylitis (dated by TCRdb to 2015 to 2018). Background for the entire study: T cell receptor beta repertoires were profiled in healthy donors and ankylosing spondylitis patients so that disease-linked TCR variants could be found. Peripheral blood was sampled, and synovial fluid was additionally collected from ankylosing spondylitis patients. The whole study cohort included over a hundred healthy donors and 25 or so ankylosing spondylitis patients. The study at large found these results: According to the report, matched synovial fluid samples from ankylosing spondylitis patients were significantly enriched for the disease-linked clones. Some of the motif variants had been reported before in the synovial fluid and blood of reactive arthritis patients, a finding that suggests common disease-initiation mechanisms. A TCR beta motif of 8 or 9 highly homologous amino acid variants appeared characteristic of blood from ankylosing spondylitis patients. The disease-linked clones had a CD8+ phenotype and were found at relatively low frequencies in peripheral blood.

CDR1 KGHDR and CDR2 SFDVKD are derived from the germline V gene. Including the terminal cysteine and phenylalanine, the CDR3 comprises 11 residues. Here the CDR3 DNA is all that survives: 33 bases in frame from base 1. The trim is 5 bases for V and 10 bases for J, with a gap of 8 bases between the germline ends. TCRdb names Illumina HiSeq 2500 as the instrument used. TCR beta libraries were prepared by quantitative 5'-RACE with molecular barcodes. From the authors' description of their analysis: Disease-linked TCR variants were identified with a new computational method built on a probabilistic model of VDJ rearrangement. TCRdb's own reprocessing of the public reads used fastp at Q25 and MiXCR and kept productive beta chains. Rows merge per CDR3 protein into single entries with the most common DNA and genes. The V and J calls and clone size are TCRdb's, not the authors'. The sample contains about 540,000 distinct CDR3 sequences, approximately 11% of them found a single time. The biggest ten clones account for nearly 7% of the sample.

Notes on this clonotype: The antigen it binds to is not known. Per-base quality was not reported, and no clone a single base away is much larger than it.

The V and J genes are TRBV24-1 and TRBJ2-1; the D gene may be TRBD1 or TRBD2, since each aligns over 5 bases. Sequencing was carried out using blood, either unsorted or a sorted T cell fraction (not recorded which). This sequence was found in a male donor with ankylosing spondylitis. The nucleotide sequence reads as follows: TGTGCCACCAGTGGGGGGTCCGAGCAGTTCTTC. Its translation reads: CATSGGSEQFF.